These T cell receptor beta chains were read from a single sample in a study of CD8 T cells in Susac syndrome. TCRdb independently ran MiXCR on the immunoSEQ multiplex PCR reads; one entry per CDR3 protein. The sample contains around 160,000 distinct CDR3 sequences, just under 95% of which appear only once. Sequenced material: CD4+ T cells from PBMCs. The origin of the receptors is a human donor in good health. Both conserved end residues are part of each CDR3. The D gene is left open where the match is weak. Clone size is shown for a subset of rows, as once, few, many or a class of expanded clone.

>TRBJ2-5|.|TRBV10-3|.
TGTGCCATCAGTCAAAGACCAGAGACCCAGTACTTC
CAISQRPETQYF
>TRBJ1-1|.|TRBV27|TRBD1
TGTGCCAGCAGTTTCGGGCAGGGGGGTGAAGCTTTCTTT
CASSFGQGGEAFF
>TRBJ2-5|once|TRBV27|TRBD1
TGTGCCAGCAGGCGACAGGGGCAAGAGACCCAGTACTTC
CASRRQGQETQYF
>TRBJ1-1|.|TRBV29-1|.
TGCAGCGTTGAAGATAGTGAAGCTTTCTTT
CSVEDSEAFF
>TRBJ1-2|.|TRBV5-4|.
TGTGCCAGCAGCTCTCCAGGGGATGGCTACACCTTC
CASSSPGDGYTF
>TRBJ1-5|few|TRBV5-1|.
TGCGCCAGCAGCTTGGGTCCCGATCAGCCCCAGCATTTT
CASSLGPDQPQHF
>TRBJ2-3|once|TRBV20-1|.
TGCAGTGCTAGAGATGCGGTATCTAGCACAGATACGCAGTATTTT
CSARDAVSSTDTQYF
>TRBJ2-7|.|TRBV6-5|TRBD1
TGTGCCAGCAGCCTTATTGACAGGGGCCGAGACGAGCAGTACTTC
CASSLIDRGRDEQYF
>TRBJ1-1|.|TRBV20-1|.
TGCAGTGCTAGCACTGACAGGTCCAGCACTGAAGCTTTCTTT
CSASTDRSSTEAFF
>TRBJ2-4|.|TRBV6-5|.
TGTGCCAGCAGTTACAAGGGAGATAAAAACATTCAGTACTTC
CASSYKGDKNIQYF
>TRBJ1-6|.|TRBV12-3/TRBV12-4|TRBD1
TGTGCCAGCAGCCCCGGGACAGGGGTCTCACCCCTCCACTTT
CASSPGTGVSPLHF
>TRBJ2-7|.|TRBV19|.
.
CASTSGEGGKDEQYF
>TRBJ1-5|.|TRBV24-1|.
TGTGCCACCAGTGAAAAACAGAATCAGCCCCAGCATTTT
CATSEKQNQPQHF
>TRBJ1-5|.|TRBV10-3|.
TGTGCCATCAGTGAGTCGAGCAGGGATCAGCCCCAGCATTTT
CAISESSRDQPQHF
>TRBJ2-7|.|TRBV9|.
TGTGCCAGCAGCGTAGCTGGAGACAGTAGATCCTACGAGCAGTACTTC
CASSVAGDSRSYEQYF
>TRBJ1-6|.|TRBV5-1|.
TGCGCCAGCAGCTTGGGCAGGGCGGATAATTCACCCCTCCACTTT
CASSLGRADNSPLHF
>TRBJ2-5|.|TRBV3-1|TRBD1
TGTGCCAGCAGCCCCCTTGACAGGGGCGCAGGGACCCAGTACTTC
CASSPLDRGAGTQYF
>TRBJ2-2|.|TRBV11-2|TRBD2
TGTGCCAGCACCACTTACCTAGGAGCGGGGAGGAACACCGGGGAGCTGTTTTTT
CASTTYLGAGRNTGELFF
>TRBJ1-5|once|TRBV5-6|TRBD1
TGTGCCAGCAGCACGGACAGGGAGGATCAGCCCCAGCATTTT
CASSTDREDQPQHF
>TRBJ2-7|few|TRBV29-1|TRBD1
TGCAGCGTTGAAGGGACAGGGGGCTCCTACGAGCAGTACTTC
CSVEGTGGSYEQYF
>TRBJ1-6|.|TRBV13|.
TGTGCCAGCAGCTTTAGAGGGAATTCACCCCTCCACTTT
CASSFRGNSPLHF
>TRBJ2-7|.|TRBV7-2|TRBD1
TGTGCCAGCAGCTTTGACAGGGGGGAGGACGAGCAGTACTTC
CASSFDRGEDEQYF
>TRBJ1-2|.|TRBV29-1|.
TGCAGCGTAAGGGCCCACCTTGGCGACTATGGCTACACCTTC
CSVRAHLGDYGYTF
>TRBJ1-1|.|TRBV2|.
TGTGCCAGCAGTGCGTATGGGGAAGCTTTCTTT
CASSAYGEAFF
>TRBJ2-7|.|TRBV2|.
TGTGCCAGCTCCCCTGGGCTTTCTCTCTCCTACGAGCAGTACTTC
CASSPGLSLSYEQYF
>TRBJ2-1|.|TRBV5-4|TRBD1
TGTGCCAGCAGCCTGGACAGGGGAAACAATGAGCAGTTCTTC
CASSLDRGNNEQFF
>TRBJ2-5|.|TRBV2|.
TGTGCCAGCAGTGGGACAACGATACAAGAGACCCAGTACTTC
CASSGTTIQETQYF
>TRBJ2-1|.|TRBV19|.
TGTGCCAGTAGTATGGCCCCTTTTTGGGAGCAGTTCTTC
CASSMAPFWEQFF
>TRBJ2-5|.|TRBV20-1|.
TGCAGTGCCCGGGAGCAGACGGAGACCCAGTACTTC
CSAREQTETQYF
>TRBJ2-6|.|TRBV6-6|TRBD2
TGTGCCAGTTATCGGGAGGCTGGGGCCAACGTCCTGACTTTC
CASYREAGANVLTF
>TRBJ1-3|.|TRBV6-5|.
TGTGCCAGCACGGCGTCTGGAAACACCATATATTTT
CASTASGNTIYF
>TRBJ2-5|.|TRBV5-1|.
TGCGCCAGCAGCGTAGTGGGCGGCCACCAAGAGACCCAGTACTTC
CASSVVGGHQETQYF
>TRBJ2-3|.|TRBV2|.
TGTGCCAGCAGCATGGGACTCCTCACAGATACGCAGTATTTT
CASSMGLLTDTQYF
>TRBJ2-1|.|TRBV19|TRBD1
TGTGCCAGTAGTAACCCGGGACAGGGGTCGAATGAGCAGTTCTTC
CASSNPGQGSNEQFF
>TRBJ1-4|.|TRBV27|TRBD1
TGTGCCAGCTCGGGCCAGGGACAGGGCTTTGAAAAACTGTTTTTT
CASSGQGQGFEKLFF
>TRBJ2-7|.|TRBV2|.
TGTGCCAGCAGGGGGCCAGAGGGTCCGCAGTACTTC
CASRGPEGPQYF
>TRBJ2-3|.|TRBV6-2/TRBV6-3|.
TGTGCCAGCAGTCGACAGGGCACAGATACGCAGTATTTT
CASSRQGTDTQYF
>TRBJ1-2|once|TRBV18|.
TGTGCCAGCTCACCCTCACGGGTTGGAGGAGGCTACACCTTC
CASSPSRVGGGYTF
>TRBJ1-2|.|TRBV11-2|.
TGTGCCAGCAGCCCCGGGTGGGGCGGGGATGGCTACACCTTC
CASSPGWGGDGYTF
>TRBJ1-1|.|TRBV29-1|TRBD1
TGCAGCGGGTCACAGGGGGCGAACACTGAAGCTTTCTTT
CSGSQGANTEAFF
>TRBJ1-2|.|TRBV12-3/TRBV12-4|TRBD1
TGTGCCAGCAGTCCCCGATTCAGGGGGAGTAATGGCTACACCTTC
CASSPRFRGSNGYTF